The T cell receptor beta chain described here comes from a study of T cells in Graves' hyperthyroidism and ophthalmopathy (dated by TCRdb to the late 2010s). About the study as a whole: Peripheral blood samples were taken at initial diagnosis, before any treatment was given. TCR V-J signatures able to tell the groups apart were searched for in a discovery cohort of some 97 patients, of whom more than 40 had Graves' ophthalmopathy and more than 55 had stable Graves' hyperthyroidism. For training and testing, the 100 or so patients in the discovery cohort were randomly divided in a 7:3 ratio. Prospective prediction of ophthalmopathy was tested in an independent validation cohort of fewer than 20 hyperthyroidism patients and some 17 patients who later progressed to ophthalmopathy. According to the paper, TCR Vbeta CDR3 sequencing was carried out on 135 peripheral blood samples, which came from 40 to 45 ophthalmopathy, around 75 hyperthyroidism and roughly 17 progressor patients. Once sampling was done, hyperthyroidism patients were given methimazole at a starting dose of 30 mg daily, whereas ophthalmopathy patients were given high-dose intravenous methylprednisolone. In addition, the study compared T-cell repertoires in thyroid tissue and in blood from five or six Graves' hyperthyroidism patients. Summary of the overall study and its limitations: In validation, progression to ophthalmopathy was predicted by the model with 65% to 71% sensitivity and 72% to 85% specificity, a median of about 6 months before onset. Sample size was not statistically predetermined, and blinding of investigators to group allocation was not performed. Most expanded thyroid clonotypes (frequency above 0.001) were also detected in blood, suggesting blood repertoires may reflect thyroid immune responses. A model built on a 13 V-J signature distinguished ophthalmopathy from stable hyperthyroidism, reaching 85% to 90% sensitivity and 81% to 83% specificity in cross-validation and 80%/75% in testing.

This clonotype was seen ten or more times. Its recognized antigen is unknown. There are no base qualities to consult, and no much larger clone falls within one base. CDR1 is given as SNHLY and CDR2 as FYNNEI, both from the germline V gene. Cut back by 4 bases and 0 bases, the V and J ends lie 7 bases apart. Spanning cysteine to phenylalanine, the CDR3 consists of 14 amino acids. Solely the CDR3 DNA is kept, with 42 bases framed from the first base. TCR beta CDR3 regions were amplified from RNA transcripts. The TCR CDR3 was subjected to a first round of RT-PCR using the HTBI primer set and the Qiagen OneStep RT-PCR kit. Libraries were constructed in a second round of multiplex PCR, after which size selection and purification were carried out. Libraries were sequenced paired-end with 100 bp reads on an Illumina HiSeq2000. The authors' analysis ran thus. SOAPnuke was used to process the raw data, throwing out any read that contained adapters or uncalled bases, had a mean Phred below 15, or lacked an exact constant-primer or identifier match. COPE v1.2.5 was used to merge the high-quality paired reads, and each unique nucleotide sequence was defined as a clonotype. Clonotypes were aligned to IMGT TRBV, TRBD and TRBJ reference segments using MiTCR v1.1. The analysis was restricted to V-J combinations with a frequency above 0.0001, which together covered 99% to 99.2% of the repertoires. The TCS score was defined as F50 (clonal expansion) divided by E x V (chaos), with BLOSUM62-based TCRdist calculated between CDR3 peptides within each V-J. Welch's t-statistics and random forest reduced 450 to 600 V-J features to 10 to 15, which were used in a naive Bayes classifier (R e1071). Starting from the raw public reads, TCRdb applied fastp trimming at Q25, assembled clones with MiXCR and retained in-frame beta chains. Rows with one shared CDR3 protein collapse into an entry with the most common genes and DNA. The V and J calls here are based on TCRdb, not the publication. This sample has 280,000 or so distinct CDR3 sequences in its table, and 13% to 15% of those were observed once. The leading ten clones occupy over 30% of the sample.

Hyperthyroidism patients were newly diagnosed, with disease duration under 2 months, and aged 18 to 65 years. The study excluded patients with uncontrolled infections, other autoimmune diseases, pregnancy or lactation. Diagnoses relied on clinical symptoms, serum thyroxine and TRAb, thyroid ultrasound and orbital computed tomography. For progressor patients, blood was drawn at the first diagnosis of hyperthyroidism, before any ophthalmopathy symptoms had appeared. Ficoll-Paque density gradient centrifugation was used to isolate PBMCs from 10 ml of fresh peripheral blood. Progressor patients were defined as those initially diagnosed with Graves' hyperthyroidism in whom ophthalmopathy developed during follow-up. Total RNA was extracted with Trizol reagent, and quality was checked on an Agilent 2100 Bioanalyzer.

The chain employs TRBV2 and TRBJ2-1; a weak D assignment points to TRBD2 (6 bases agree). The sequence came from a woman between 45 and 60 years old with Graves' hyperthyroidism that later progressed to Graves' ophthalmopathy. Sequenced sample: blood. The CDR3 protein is CASSVAASYNEQFF. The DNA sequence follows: TGTGCCAGCAGTGTAGCGGCCTCCTACAATGAGCAGTTCTTC.